These 19 T cell receptor beta chains came from one sample sequenced in a study of blood T cell repertoires in COVID-19. The assay was immunoSEQ multiplex PCR, and TCRdb's table has in-frame clones only and misses some. The sample has over 200,000 clones; nearly 90% are singletons. The specimen sequenced was PBMCs or T cells enriched from blood (not recorded which). The receptor source for this set is a man in his thirties or forties who had recovered from COVID-19.

The J gene is TRBJ2-2, the V gene TRBV4-1, with a weak D call TRBD1 (6 bases). This CDR3 contains 14 residues. Germline V CDR1 and CDR2: MGHRA, YSYEKL. Trimming took off 2 bases at V and 6 bases at J, with 10 bases between the two ends. The CDR3 DNA sequence: TGCGCCAGCAGCCAACCCCACAGGGCCGGGGAGCTGTTTTTT. It translates to CASSQPHRAGELFF.

This sequence joins TRBV29-1 and TRBJ1-1, with D possibly being TRBD1 (6 bases). Trimming shortened V by 3 bases and J by 1 base, and 9 bases separated the two germline ends. The germline gives CDR1 SQVTM, CDR2 ANQGSEA. CDR3 length: 13 amino acids. Written as DNA, the CDR3 is TGCAGCGTTGATTACAGGGCGAACACTGAAGCTTTCTTT. Its protein product is CSVDYRANTEAFF.

CDR3 DNA sequence: TGTGCCAGTAGCCGCGATGGACAGGGGGGCTATGGCTACACCTTC. Translated: CASSRDGQGGYGYTF. The chain links TRBV19 to TRBJ1-2; 10 bases agree with TRBD1. With V trimmed by 6 bases and J by 4 bases, 8 bases remained unmatched. CDR1 is LNHDA and CDR2 is SQIVND in the germline V gene (reference sequence). CDR3 size: 15 residues.

V usage is TRBV2 and J usage is TRBJ2-3, with 8 bases aligning to TRBD2. CDR3 length equals 16 residues. CDR1 and CDR2 from the germline V gene are SNHLY and FYNNEI. J lost 1 base, V lost 5 bases, and 8 bases had no gene match. The CDR3 DNA follows: TGTGCCAGCAGTCGGGGGGGCTCGATCGGCACAGATACGCAGTATTTT. Encoded protein: CASSRGGSIGTDTQYF. Drawing the rest from reference TRBV2 and TRBJ2-3, the complete variable domain is EPEVTQTPSHQVTQMGQEVILRCVPISNHLYFYWYRQILGQKVEFLVSFYNNEISEKSEIFDDQFSVERPDGSNFTLKIRSTKLEDSAMYFCASSRGGSIGTDTQYFGPGTRLTVL.

CDR3 nucleotide sequence: TGTGCCAGCAGTTCTATGGACAGCGAGCAGTACTTC. Translating it yields CASSSMDSEQYF. The chain is built from TRBV6-5 and TRBJ2-7; D might be TRBD1 (6 bases). CDR1 is MNHEY, CDR2 SVGAGI, per germline. With 4 bases removed from V and 6 bases from J, the gap between germline ends came to 10 bases. This CDR3 region has 12 residues.

This sequence joins TRBV2 and TRBJ2-5, with TRBD2 matching 7 bases. Germline V gene sequence: CDR1 SNHLY, CDR2 FYNNEI. The length of the CDR3 is 16 residues. V lost 4 bases and J lost 5; bases outside the gene matches: 13. CDR3 nucleotide sequence: TGTGCCAGCAGTGGTCGTTTGGCTAGCGGAGGGGAGACCCAGTACTTC. As protein: CASSGRLASGGETQYF.

The rearrangement joins TRBV19 to TRBJ1-6; possible D gene TRBD1, 6 bases. The CDR3 totals 14 residues. The ends were cut back, 4 bases at V and 7 bases at J, with 11 bases in the middle. CDR1 is LNHDA, CDR2 SQIVND, per germline (reference sequence). The CDR3 bases are TGTGCCAGTAGTACGCAGGGGATAAATTCACCCCTCCACTTT. Protein sequence: CASSTQGINSPLHF.

V and J are TRBV19 and TRBJ2-7; D is possibly TRBD1 (5 bases). Germline V CDR1 and CDR2: LNHDA, SQIVND (reference sequence). The CDR3 runs to 11 residues. Trimming cost V 6 bases and J 10 bases, with 13 bases left between them. The CDR3 is CASRGAMFQYF. The CDR3 bases are TGTGCCAGTAGAGGGGCGATGTTTCAGTACTTC.

V gene TRBV5-1 combines with J gene TRBJ2-3; a possible D gene is TRBD2 (7 bases). CDR1 is SGHRS and CDR2 is YFSETQ in the germline V gene. The CDR3 has 15 residues. The V and J ends lost 2 bases and 2 bases respectively, with 12 bases between them. CDR3 in DNA: TGCGCCAGCAGCTTTGGGGGGGCCTTCACAGATACGCAGTATTTT. Protein: CASSFGGAFTDTQYF. The full variable domain, rest sourced from reference TRBV5-1 and TRBJ2-3, is KAGVTQTPRYLIKTRGQQVTLSCSPISGHRSVSWYQQTPGQGLQFLFEYFSETQRNKGNFPGRFSGRQFSNSRSEMNVSTLELGDSALYLCASSFGGAFTDTQYFGPGTRLTVL.

CDR3 nucleotides: TGTGCCAGCAGCTTAGAATGGACAGTTTTAGGCAATGAGCAGTTCTTC. It yields the protein CASSLEWTVLGNEQFF. The rearrangement links TRBV11-2 to TRBJ2-1, with D possibly being TRBD1 (6 bases). This CDR3 has 16 amino acids. Germline V gene lookup returns CDR1 SGHAT and CDR2 FQNNGV. V was trimmed by 0 bases and J by 6 bases, leaving 15 bases between them.

This clone was seen only once. The rearrangement links TRBV5-1 to TRBJ1-2, with D maybe TRBD1 (6 bases). The length of the CDR3 is 13 residues. Deletions cut 2 bases from V and 8 bases from J, with 13 bases between. The V gene's germline CDR1 is SGHRS and CDR2 YFSETQ. CDR3 loop: CASSFSGDGGYTF. The CDR3 DNA follows: TGCGCCAGCAGCTTTTCAGGGGACGGGGGCTACACCTTC.

CDR3 residues: CASSPPSTDTQYF. CDR3 DNA sequence: TGTGCCAGCTCACCCCCCTCCACAGATACGCAGTATTTT. This chain joins TRBV18 and TRBJ2-3, with D uncertain. CDR1 and CDR2 from the germline V gene are KGHSH and LQKENI. V was cut by 3 bases and J by 2 bases, with 6 bases left in between. The CDR3 is made up of 13 amino acids.

The chain couples TRBV14 to TRBJ2-2; tentative D call: TRBD1 (6 bases). V was shortened by 4 bases and J by 0 bases, with 12 bases between the two germline ends. CDR1 is SGHDN, CDR2 FVKESK, per germline. The CDR3 is 16 residues long. CDR3: CASSPLGATNTGELFF. The CDR3 bases are TGTGCCAGCAGCCCCTTGGGGGCAACGAACACCGGGGAGCTGTTTTTT.

The genes are TRBV28 and TRBJ1-2, with 10 bases identical to TRBD1. J lost 6 bases, V lost 3 bases, and 7 bases had no gene match. Germline V lookup: CDR1 MDHEN, CDR2 SYDVKM. The CDR3 covers 15 residues. In DNA form, the CDR3 reads TGTGCCAGCAGTTTGTTTAGGACAGGGGGAGATGGCTACACCTTC. It specifies CASSLFRTGGDGYTF.

The V and J genes are TRBV9 and TRBJ1-4; a possible D gene is TRBD1 (5 bases). There are 14 residues in the CDR3. Germline V gene data show CDR1 as SGDLS and CDR2 as YYNGEE. V lost 0 bases and J 7 bases, leaving 10 bases between the germline ends. The CDR3 protein is CASSVEQGGEKLFF. The CDR3 region has the DNA TGTGCCAGCAGCGTAGAGCAGGGTGGTGAAAAACTGTTTTTT. Using reference TRBV9 and TRBJ1-4 for the parts outside the CDR3, the full variable domain is DSGVTQTPKHLITATGQRVTLRCSPRSGDLSVYWYQQSLDQGLQFLIQYYNGEERAKGNILERFSAQQFPDLHSELNLSSLELGDSALYFCASSVEQGGEKLFFGSGTQLSVL.

V gene TRBV6-5 combines with J gene TRBJ1-5; TRBD1 might be the D (5 bases). The CDR3 totals 14 residues. CDR1 is MNHEY, CDR2 SVGAGI, per germline. Trimming removed 2 bases from V and 5 bases from J, with 10 bases in between. Here the CDR3 reads CASSYIGVHQPQHF. For the CDR3, the DNA is TGTGCCAGCAGTTACATAGGGGTACATCAGCCCCAGCATTTT.

As DNA, the CDR3 is TGTGCCAGCTCATCCAGGGTTAGCAATCAGCCCCAGCATTTT. This gives the protein CASSSRVSNQPQHF. This sequence joins TRBV18 and TRBJ1-5; TRBD1 might be the D (5 bases). CDR1 KGHSH and CDR2 LQKENI come from the germline V gene. CDR3 length equals 14 residues. V was clipped by 5 bases and J by 0 bases, with 8 bases between them.

CDR3 bases: TGTGCCAGCAGCTTAGAACGGGCGGGGTATGGCTACACCTTC. Protein: CASSLERAGYGYTF. V is TRBV7-8 and J is TRBJ1-2; D is unclear. V dropped 1 base and J dropped 5 bases, with 11 bases sitting between them. The CDR3 consists of 14 residues. From germline, CDR1 is SGHVS and CDR2 FQNEAQ.

The gene calls are TRBV2 and TRBJ2-1; D possibly corresponds to TRBD2 (8 bases). From germline, CDR1 is SNHLY and CDR2 FYNNEI. Trimming removed 5 bases from V and 0 bases from J, with 17 bases in between. The CDR3 contains 17 residues. This chain's CDR3 is CASSQETGTSSYNEQFF. The CDR3 DNA reads as TGTGCCAGCAGTCAAGAGACAGGGACTAGCTCCTACAATGAGCAGTTCTTC.